The entry below describes one T cell receptor (beta chain). These data come from a study of T cell changes during pregnancy in multiple sclerosis. Trimming at V came to 4 bases and at J to 9 bases, leaving 12 bases not matched to a gene. CDR1 KGHSH and CDR2 LQKENI come from the germline V gene. There are 14 residues in the CDR3. The protocol was immunoSEQ multiplex PCR, while the TCRdb copy is restricted to in-frame clones and leaves out a portion. The sample holds roughly 31,000 clones, roughly nine tenths seen once. The receptor was derived from a female donor with multiple sclerosis, enrolled in a pregnancy study. The starting material was CD8+ T cells from peripheral blood mononuclear cells, obtained before pregnancy. This sequence joins TRBV18 and TRBJ2-7, with 7 positions matching TRBD1. The CDR3 coding sequence is TGTGCCAGCTCACTTTCAGGGACAGCATTATGGCAGTACTTC. Encoded protein: CASSLSGTALWQYF. The whole variable domain, filled in from reference TRBV18 and TRBJ2-7, reads NAGVMQNPRHLVRRRGQEARLRCSPMKGHSHVYWYRQLPEEGLKFMVYLQKENIIDESGMPKERFSAEFPKEGPSILRIQQVVRGDSAAYFCASSLSGTALWQYFGPGTRLTVT.